This section outlines one T cell receptor (beta chain) sequence together with its context. Its specificity is unknown. Time point described: baseline pretreatment blood. Documented treatment: 15 Gy SBRT to primary tumor, nephrectomy 4 weeks later. Radiation-treated patients gave blood at baseline, week 2 and week 4. The tumor was a clear cell renal cell carcinoma. This sample is drawn from a study of radiation and T cells in renal cell carcinoma. Looking at the study overall: Nephrectomy followed 15 Gy stereotactic body radiation by 4 weeks. Study findings and constraints: Top tumor clonotypes rose in blood 2 weeks post-radiation, then contracted.

Sequencing was performed with immunoSEQ multiplex PCR; in TCRdb, only in-frame clones are kept and a portion is missing. The sample yields about 140,000 clones, around four fifths seen once. Trimming stripped 5 bases from V and 5 bases from J, with 7 bases between. The CDR3 consists of 12 residues. Germline values: CDR1 MDHEN, CDR2 SYDVKM. This chain links TRBV28 with TRBJ1-5; D uncertain. Sequences were derived from blood, sampled from a patient whose treatment included radiotherapy and nephrectomy. The origin of this receptor is a woman aged 45-60 years with renal cell carcinoma. The CDR3 sequence: CASSGRDQPQHF. As DNA, the CDR3 is TGTGCCAGCAGTGGCCGGGATCAGCCCCAGCATTTT.